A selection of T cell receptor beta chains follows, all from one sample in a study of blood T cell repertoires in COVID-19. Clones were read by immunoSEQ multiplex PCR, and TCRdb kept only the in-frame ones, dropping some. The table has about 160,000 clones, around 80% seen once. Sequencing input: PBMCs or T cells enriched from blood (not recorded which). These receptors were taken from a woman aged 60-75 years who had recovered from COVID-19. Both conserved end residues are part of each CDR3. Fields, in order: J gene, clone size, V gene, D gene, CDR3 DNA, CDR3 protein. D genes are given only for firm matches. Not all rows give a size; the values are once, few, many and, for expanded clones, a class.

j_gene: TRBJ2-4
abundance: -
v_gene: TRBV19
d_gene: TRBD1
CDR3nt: TGTGCCAGTACCCAGACAGGGAGTGACATTCAGTACTTC
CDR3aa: CASTQTGSDIQYF

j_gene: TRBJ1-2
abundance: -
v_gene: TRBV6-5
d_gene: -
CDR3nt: TGTGCCAGCAGGCGGGACCTTAACTATGGCTACACCTTC
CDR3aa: CASRRDLNYGYTF

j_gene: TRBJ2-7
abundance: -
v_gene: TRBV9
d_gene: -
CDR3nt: TGTGCCAGCAGCCCGGGGGGCTCGGGCTACGAGCAGTACTTC
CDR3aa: CASSPGGSGYEQYF

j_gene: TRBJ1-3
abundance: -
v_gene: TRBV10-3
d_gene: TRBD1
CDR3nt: TGTGCCTCCCGCACGGCAGGGGGCTTTCTATCCTCTGGAAACACCATATATTTT
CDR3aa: CASRTAGGFLSSGNTIYF

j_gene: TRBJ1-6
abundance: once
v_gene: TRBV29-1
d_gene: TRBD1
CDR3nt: TGCAGCGTAACACAGGGGGCCTCTTCACCCCTCCACTTT
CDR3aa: CSVTQGASSPLHF

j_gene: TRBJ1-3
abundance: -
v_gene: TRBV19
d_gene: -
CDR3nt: TGTGCCAGTAGTATACAGGGGAAGAGTGGAAACACCATATATTTT
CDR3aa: CASSIQGKSGNTIYF

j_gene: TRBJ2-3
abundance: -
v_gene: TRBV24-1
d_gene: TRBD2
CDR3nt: TGTGCCACCAGTGATGGGACTAGCGGGGCGGGCACAGATACGCAGTATTTT
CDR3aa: CATSDGTSGAGTDTQYF

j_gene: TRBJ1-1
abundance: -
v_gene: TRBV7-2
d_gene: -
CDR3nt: TGTGCCAGCAGCTTAGTTGGGAGGGTTGAAGCTTTCTTT
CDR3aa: CASSLVGRVEAFF

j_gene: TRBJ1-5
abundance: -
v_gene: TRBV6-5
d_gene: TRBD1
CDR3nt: TGTGCCAGCAGTTCAGGAGGACAGGGGGGTCAGCCCCAGCATTTT
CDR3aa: CASSSGGQGGQPQHF

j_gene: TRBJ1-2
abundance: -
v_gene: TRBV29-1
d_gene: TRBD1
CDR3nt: TGCAGCGTCCAGGGGGCGTTTATCTCTGGCTACACCTTC
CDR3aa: CSVQGAFISGYTF

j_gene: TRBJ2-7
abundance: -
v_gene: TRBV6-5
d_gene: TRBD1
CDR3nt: TGTGCCAGCAGGCGACCGGGACAGGTCTACGAGCAGTACTTC
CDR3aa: CASRRPGQVYEQYF

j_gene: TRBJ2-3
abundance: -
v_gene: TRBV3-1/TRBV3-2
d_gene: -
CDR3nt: TGTGCCAGTTCCCGGTTAAGGGGGACAGATACGCAGTATTTT
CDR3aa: CASSRLRGTDTQYF

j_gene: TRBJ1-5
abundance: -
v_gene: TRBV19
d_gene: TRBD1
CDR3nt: TGTGCCGCCCGGGTACAGGGGGCCTATCAGCCCCAGCATTTT
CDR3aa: CAARVQGAYQPQHF

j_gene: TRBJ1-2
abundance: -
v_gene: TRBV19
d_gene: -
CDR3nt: TGTGCCAGTACCCCGGGAGGGATCTTCTCCTATGGCTACACCTTC
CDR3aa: CASTPGGIFSYGYTF

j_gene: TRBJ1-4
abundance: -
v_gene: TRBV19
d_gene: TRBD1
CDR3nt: TGTGCCAGTAGTATTGCGGCGACAGGGGATGAAAAACTGTTTTTT
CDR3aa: CASSIAATGDEKLFF

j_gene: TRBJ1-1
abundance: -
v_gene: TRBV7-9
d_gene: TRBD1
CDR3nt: TGTGCCAGCAGGTTCTCAGGGGGCGTGAACACTGAAGCTTTCTTT
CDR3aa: CASRFSGGVNTEAFF

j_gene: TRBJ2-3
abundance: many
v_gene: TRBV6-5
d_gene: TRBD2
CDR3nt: TGTGCCAGCCGGCCCGGGGGGGCCACAGATACGCAGTATTTT
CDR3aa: CASRPGGATDTQYF

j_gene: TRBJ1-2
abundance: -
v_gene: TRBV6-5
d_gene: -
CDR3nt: TGTGCCAGCAGGGGGCTTCAATATTCGGCCCCCTACACCTTC
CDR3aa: CASRGLQYSAPYTF

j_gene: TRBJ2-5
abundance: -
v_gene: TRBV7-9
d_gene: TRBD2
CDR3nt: TGTGCCAGCAGCTTAGCCCTAGCGGGGGGGCGAGAGACCCAGTACTTC
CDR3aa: CASSLALAGGRETQYF

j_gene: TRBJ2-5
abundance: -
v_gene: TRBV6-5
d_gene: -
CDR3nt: TGTGCCAGCAGTCCGGGAGAGACCCAGTACTTC
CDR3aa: CASSPGETQYF

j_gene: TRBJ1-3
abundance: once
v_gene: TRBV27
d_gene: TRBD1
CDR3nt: TGTGCCAGCAGTCGGACAGGGCCTGGAAACACCATATATTTT
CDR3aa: CASSRTGPGNTIYF

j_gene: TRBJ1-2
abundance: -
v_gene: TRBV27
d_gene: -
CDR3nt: TGTGCCAGCAGCATGACGGGATATGGCTACACCTTC
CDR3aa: CASSMTGYGYTF

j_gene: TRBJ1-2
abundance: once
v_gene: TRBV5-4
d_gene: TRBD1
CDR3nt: TGTGCCAGCAGCTTGGCAGGGGGGCACCAAACCTATGGCTACACCTTC
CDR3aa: CASSLAGGHQTYGYTF

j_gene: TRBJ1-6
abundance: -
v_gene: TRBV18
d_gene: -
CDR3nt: TGTGCCAGCTCACCACTTGGACAGTCGGGTTCACCCCTCCACTTT
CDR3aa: CASSPLGQSGSPLHF

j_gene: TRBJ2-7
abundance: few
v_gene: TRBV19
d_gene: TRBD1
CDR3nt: TGTGCCAGTAGTCCCCGATTGACAGGGGAATCGTCCTACGAGCAGTACTTC
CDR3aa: CASSPRLTGESSYEQYF

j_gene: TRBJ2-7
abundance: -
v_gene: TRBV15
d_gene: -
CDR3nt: TGTGCCACCAGCAGAGGCCCGGACACGCCGGAGAGTGAGCAGTACTTC
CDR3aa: CATSRGPDTPESEQYF

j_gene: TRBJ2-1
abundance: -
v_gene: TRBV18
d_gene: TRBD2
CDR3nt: TGTGCCAGCTCACCACGGGGACTAGCGGGGGACTACAATGAGCAGTTCTTC
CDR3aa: CASSPRGLAGDYNEQFF

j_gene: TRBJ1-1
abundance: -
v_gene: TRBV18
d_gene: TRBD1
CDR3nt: TGTGCCAGCTCACCGGGACAGGGGATCGTAGCTTTCTTT
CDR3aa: CASSPGQGIVAFF

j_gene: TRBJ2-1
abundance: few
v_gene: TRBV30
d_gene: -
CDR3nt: TGTGCCTGGAGTGCTTCAGGTACCCTCTACAATGAGCAGTTCTTC
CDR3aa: CAWSASGTLYNEQFF

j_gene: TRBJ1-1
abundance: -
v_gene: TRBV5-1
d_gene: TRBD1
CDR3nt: TGCGCCAGCAGCTTGGCCAAGGGGGCCGCCACTGAAGCTTTCTTT
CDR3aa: CASSLAKGAATEAFF

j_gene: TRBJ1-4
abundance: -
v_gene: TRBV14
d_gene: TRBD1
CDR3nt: TGTGCCAGCAGCCGGACAGGGGAAGGCGAAAAACTGTTTTTT
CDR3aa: CASSRTGEGEKLFF

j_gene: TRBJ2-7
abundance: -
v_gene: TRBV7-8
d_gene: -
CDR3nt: TGTGCCAGCAGCTTAATTGGTGGGGGGGCGGGCGAGCAGTACTTC
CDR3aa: CASSLIGGGAGEQYF

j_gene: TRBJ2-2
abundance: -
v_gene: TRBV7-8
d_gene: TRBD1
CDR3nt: TGTGCCAGCAGCTTAGGACAGGGGGTGTTTTTT
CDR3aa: CASSLGQGVFF

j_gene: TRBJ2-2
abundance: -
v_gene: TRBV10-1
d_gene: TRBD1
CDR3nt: TGCGCCAGCAACACCGGGACAGAGAACACCGGGGAGCTGTTTTTT
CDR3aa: CASNTGTENTGELFF

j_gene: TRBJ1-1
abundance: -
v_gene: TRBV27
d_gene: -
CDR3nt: TGTGCGTCCAGGCTTATCACTGAAGCTTTCTTT
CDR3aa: CASRLITEAFF

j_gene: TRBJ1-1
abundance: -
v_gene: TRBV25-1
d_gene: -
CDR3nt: TGTGCCAGCAGCACTGGACTAGCGGACACTGAAGCTTTCTTT
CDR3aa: CASSTGLADTEAFF

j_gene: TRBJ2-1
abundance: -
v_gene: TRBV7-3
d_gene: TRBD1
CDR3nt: TGTGCCAGCAGCCCCGCCGGGACAGGTCTCAATGAGCAGTTCTTC
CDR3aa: CASSPAGTGLNEQFF

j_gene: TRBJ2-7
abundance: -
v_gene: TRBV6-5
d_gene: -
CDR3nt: TGTGCCAGCAGTTATTTGTTCGAGCAGGGGTCTGACGAGCAGTACTTC
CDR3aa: CASSYLFEQGSDEQYF

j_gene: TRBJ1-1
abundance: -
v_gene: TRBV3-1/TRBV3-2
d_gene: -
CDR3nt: TGTGCCAGCAGCCGACGGGGGGACACTGAAGCTTTCTTT
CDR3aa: CASSRRGDTEAFF

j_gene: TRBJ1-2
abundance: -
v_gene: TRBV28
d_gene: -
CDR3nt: TGTGCCGGCTCGAAAGGGGACTATGGCTACACCTTC
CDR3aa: CAGSKGDYGYTF

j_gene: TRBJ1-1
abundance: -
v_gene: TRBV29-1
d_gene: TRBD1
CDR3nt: TGCAGCGCAACCACCCGGGACAGGAAACGAACCACTGAAGCTTTCTTT
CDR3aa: CSATTRDRKRTTEAFF

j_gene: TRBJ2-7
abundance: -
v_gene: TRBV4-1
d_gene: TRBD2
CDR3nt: TGCGCCAGCAGCCCCCGGGGGGGGGCCTACGAGCAGTACTTC
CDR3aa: CASSPRGGAYEQYF

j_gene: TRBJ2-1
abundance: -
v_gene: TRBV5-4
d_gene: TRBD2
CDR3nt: TGTGCCAGCAGCCCTCGACTAGCGGGGGGTCGCTACAATGAGCAGTTCTTC
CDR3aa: CASSPRLAGGRYNEQFF

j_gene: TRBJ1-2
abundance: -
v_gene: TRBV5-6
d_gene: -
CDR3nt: TGTGCCAGCAGCAGACAGGCGACTAACTATGGCTACACCTTC
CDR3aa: CASSRQATNYGYTF

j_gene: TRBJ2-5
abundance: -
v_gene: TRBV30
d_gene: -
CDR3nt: TGTGCCTGGTCTCGTCAGGGGATCCCAGAGACCCAGTACTTC
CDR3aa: CAWSRQGIPETQYF

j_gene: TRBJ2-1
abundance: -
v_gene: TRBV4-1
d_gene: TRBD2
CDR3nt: TGCGCCAGCAGCCAAGATCCTAGCGGGGGATTCTACAATGAGCAGTTCTTC
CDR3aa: CASSQDPSGGFYNEQFF

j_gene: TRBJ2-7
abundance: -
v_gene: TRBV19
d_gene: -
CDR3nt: TGTGCCAGTAGTCTGCTCAGGCCTATGAGCTCCTACGAGCAGTACTTC
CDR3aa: CASSLLRPMSSYEQYF

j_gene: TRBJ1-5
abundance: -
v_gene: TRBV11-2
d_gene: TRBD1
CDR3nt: TGTGCCAGCAGCATCGACAGGGCTGGCCAGCCCCAGCATTTT
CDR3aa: CASSIDRAGQPQHF

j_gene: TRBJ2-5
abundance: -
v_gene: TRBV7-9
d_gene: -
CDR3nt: TGTGCCAGCAGCCCACGCTGGGACTTCCAAGAGACCCAGTACTTC
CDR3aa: CASSPRWDFQETQYF

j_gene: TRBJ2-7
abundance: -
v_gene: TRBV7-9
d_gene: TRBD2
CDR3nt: TGTGCCAGCAGCTTATGGGCGGGGGTTATTGTGCCCTACGAGCAGTACTTC
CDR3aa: CASSLWAGVIVPYEQYF

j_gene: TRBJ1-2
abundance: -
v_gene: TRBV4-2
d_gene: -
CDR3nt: TGTGCCAGCAGCCAAGACGGCGGGGACTATGGCTACACCTTC
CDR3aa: CASSQDGGDYGYTF